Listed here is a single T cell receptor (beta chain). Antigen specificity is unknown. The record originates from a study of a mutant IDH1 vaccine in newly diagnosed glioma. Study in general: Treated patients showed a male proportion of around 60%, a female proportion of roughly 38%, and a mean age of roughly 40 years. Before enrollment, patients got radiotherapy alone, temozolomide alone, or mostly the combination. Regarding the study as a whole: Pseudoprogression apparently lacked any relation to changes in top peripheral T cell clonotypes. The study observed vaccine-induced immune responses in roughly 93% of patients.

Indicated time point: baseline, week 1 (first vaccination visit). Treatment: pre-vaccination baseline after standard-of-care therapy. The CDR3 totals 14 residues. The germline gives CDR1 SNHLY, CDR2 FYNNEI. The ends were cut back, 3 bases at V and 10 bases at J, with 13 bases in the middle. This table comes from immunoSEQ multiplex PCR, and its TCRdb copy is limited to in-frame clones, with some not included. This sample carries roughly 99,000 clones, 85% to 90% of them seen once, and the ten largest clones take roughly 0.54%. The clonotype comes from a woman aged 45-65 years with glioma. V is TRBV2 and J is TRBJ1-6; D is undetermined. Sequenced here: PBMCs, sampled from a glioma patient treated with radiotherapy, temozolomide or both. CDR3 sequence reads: CASSEREIHSPLHF. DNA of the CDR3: TGTGCCAGCAGTGAGAGGGAGATCCACTCACCCCTCCACTTT.